Listed below are T cell receptor beta chains from one sample, sequenced in a study of blood T cell repertoires in COVID-19. Profiled with immunoSEQ multiplex PCR; TCRdb holds only in-frame clones, not every one. This table holds roughly 80,000 clones, roughly 78% found once. The specimen was peripheral blood. These TCRs come from a human donor in a cohort sampled during active COVID-19. CDR3s include the opening cysteine and the closing phenylalanine or tryptophan. Fields, in order: D gene, J gene, V gene, clone size, CDR3 DNA, CDR3 protein. D genes are given only for firm matches. Only part of the rows carry a size: once, few, many, or a class if the clone is expanded.

TRBD2 | TRBJ2-3 | TRBV4-2 | . | TGTGCCAGCAGCCAAGAGCCTAGCGGGGGGGCCGGCACAGATACGCAGTATTTT | CASSQEPSGGAGTDTQYF
. | TRBJ2-7 | TRBV4-2 | few | TGTGCCAGCAGCCAAGTAATAGCGAAGAGCTCCTACGAGCAGTACTTC | CASSQVIAKSSYEQYF
. | TRBJ1-1 | TRBV27 | . | TGTGCCAGCAGTTTGCGCCCGAACACTGAAGCTTTCTTT | CASSLRPNTEAFF
. | TRBJ1-2 | TRBV20-1 | once | TGCAGTGCTAGAGACTCCTATGGCTACACCTTC | CSARDSYGYTF
. | TRBJ1-3 | TRBV28 | . | TGTGCCAGCAGTCCCGGGGGGGCGCGAAACACCATATATTTT | CASSPGGARNTIYF
. | TRBJ1-2 | TRBV19 | . | TGTGCCAGTAGTAGCGGACAGATACTCTATGGCTACACCTTC | CASSSGQILYGYTF
. | TRBJ2-3 | TRBV5-6 | . | TGTGCCAGCAGCTTTAATAGCGGTTTCACAGATACGCAGTATTTT | CASSFNSGFTDTQYF
TRBD1 | TRBJ1-4 | TRBV5-1 | . | TGCGCCAGCAGCTCGACAGGGGGTGGCGAAAAACTGTTTTTT | CASSSTGGGEKLFF
. | TRBJ2-1 | TRBV7-2 | . | TGTGCCAGCAGCTCAAACTTTGGCAATGAGCAGTTCTTC | CASSSNFGNEQFF
. | TRBJ1-5 | TRBV12-3/TRBV12-4 | . | TGTGCCAGCAGTTCACAGAGCCAGCCCCAGCATTTT | CASSSQSQPQHF
TRBD1 | TRBJ2-5 | TRBV27 | . | TGTGCCAGCAGTCCGGGCCCAGGGGGCGAAGAGACCCAGTACTTC | CASSPGPGGEETQYF
TRBD2 | TRBJ2-2 | TRBV3-1/TRBV3-2 | once | TGTGCCAGCAGACAGCGGGGGGGCCCCGGGGAGCTGTTTTTT | CASRQRGGPGELFF
. | TRBJ1-2 | TRBV24-1 | . | TGTGCCACCAGTGATTTGTACAGCGGCTACACCTTC | CATSDLYSGYTF
. | TRBJ2-2 | TRBV27 | . | TGTGCCAGCAGTTTATACTTAAGGAACACCGGGGAGCTGTTTTTT | CASSLYLRNTGELFF
TRBD1 | TRBJ1-2 | TRBV9 | . | TGTGCCAGCAGCCCACAGGGACAGACTAACTATGGCTACACCTTC | CASSPQGQTNYGYTF
. | TRBJ1-4 | TRBV7-9 | . | TGTGCCAGCAGCCTATGGCAGGGATCGGTCGAAAAACTGTTTTTT | CASSLWQGSVEKLFF
TRBD1 | TRBJ1-1 | TRBV19 | . | TGTGCCAGTAGTATCCCGACAGGGTCCCACACTGAAGCTTTCTTT | CASSIPTGSHTEAFF
TRBD1 | TRBJ2-5 | TRBV11-1 | . | TGTGCCAGCAGCAATCGACAGGGGCACCAAGAGACCCAGTACTTC | CASSNRQGHQETQYF
TRBD1 | TRBJ2-1 | TRBV5-1 | . | TGCGCCAGCAGCTTAGCGCCGGGACAGGGCAGATTCAATGAGCAGTTCTTC | CASSLAPGQGRFNEQFF
. | TRBJ2-5 | TRBV6-6 | . | TGTGCCGCCCTCCCCCCAGAGGGAGAGACCCAGTACTTC | CAALPPEGETQYF
TRBD1 | TRBJ2-3 | TRBV5-1 | . | TGCGCCAGCAGTACAGGGGAACGAGATACGCAGTATTTT | CASSTGERDTQYF
TRBD1 | TRBJ1-1 | TRBV27 | few | TGTGCCAGCAGGGGACAGGGGCAGAACACTGAAGCTTTCTTT | CASRGQGQNTEAFF
. | TRBJ2-7 | TRBV5-1 | . | TGCGCCAGCAGCTCTACAGGAGAACGCTACGAGCAGTACTTC | CASSSTGERYEQYF
. | TRBJ1-4 | TRBV12-5 | . | TGTGCTAGTGGCCCGGGGGGCAGCAATGAAAAACTGTTTTTT | CASGPGGSNEKLFF
TRBD1 | TRBJ1-5 | TRBV4-1 | . | TGCGCCAGCAGCCAGGAGGGACAGATTACCAATCAGCCCCAGCATTTT | CASSQEGQITNQPQHF
. | TRBJ2-7 | TRBV19 | . | TGTGCCAGTAGTACCTACCGGGACACGTCGAGGGGGATCTCCTACGAGCAGTACTTC | CASSTYRDTSRGISYEQYF
. | TRBJ2-3 | TRBV19 | . | TGTGCCAGTAGTATAGGGCGGGCGCATAGCACAGATACGCAGTATTTT | CASSIGRAHSTDTQYF
TRBD2 | TRBJ2-2 | TRBV11-3 | . | TGTGCCAGCAGCTCCGGGCGGGGGAGCGCCGGGGAGCTGTTTTTT | CASSSGRGSAGELFF
. | TRBJ1-2 | TRBV5-1 | . | TGCGCCAGCAGCTTACGGAGTCCCCCAGCTGACTATGGCTACACCTTC | CASSLRSPPADYGYTF
TRBD1 | TRBJ1-1 | TRBV7-9 | . | TGTGCCAGCAGCTCATGGGACAGAAAGAACACTGAAGCTTTCTTT | CASSSWDRKNTEAFF
TRBD1 | TRBJ2-7 | TRBV3-1/TRBV3-2 | . | TGTGCCAGCAGCGCTCACCGGGACAGGGTGTACGAGCAGTACTTC | CASSAHRDRVYEQYF
. | TRBJ1-2 | TRBV5-1 | . | TGCGCCAGCAGCCCGGTGAGGCAGGGCGTTGGCTACACCTTC | CASSPVRQGVGYTF
. | TRBJ2-2 | TRBV28 | once | TGTGCCAGCAGCGCCTACGGTACCGGGGAGCTGTTTTTT | CASSAYGTGELFF
. | TRBJ2-5 | TRBV6-5 | . | TGTGCCAGCATGTATCGGGGGACCCAGTACTTC | CASMYRGTQYF
TRBD1 | TRBJ1-5 | TRBV18 | . | TGTGCCAGCTCGCCAGGGACAGTTAATCAGCCCCAGCATTTT | CASSPGTVNQPQHF
. | TRBJ1-5 | TRBV24-1 | . | TGTGCCACCAGTGACCCCGTTTTGGGTGCGGGGCCCCAGCATTTT | CATSDPVLGAGPQHF